This T cell receptor beta chain was captured in a study of T cell responses to AZD1222 COVID-19 vaccine. Some clones are missing from TCRdb's copy, which holds only in-frame ones; the method was immunoSEQ multiplex PCR. The sample shows 95,000 to 150,000 clones, roughly 84% of them seen only once. In the case of this clone: Its antigen is as yet unknown.

Points from the study as a whole: There were repertoire samples only from the period after the peak T cell response.

The receptor comes from an adult in good health. Sequenced material: peripheral blood, taken on day 0 of AZD1222 vaccination.

The CDR3 coding sequence is TGTGCCAGTAGCGGACAGGTGAATAGCAATCAGCCCCAGCATTTT. Its translation: CASSGQVNSNQPQHF. V gene TRBV19 combines with J gene TRBJ1-5; 7 bases match TRBD1. J lost 0 bases, V lost 6 bases, and 5 bases had no gene match. This CDR3 is 15 amino acids long. CDR1 and CDR2 (germline): LNHDA, SQIVND (reference sequence).